This T cell receptor (beta chain) was captured by sequencing in a study of brain T cells in children with intractable seizures. Study-wide results and caveats: Pre- and post-surgery blood differed in depth, so pre-surgery absences may be undersampling.

Profiling relied on immunoSEQ multiplex PCR, and the TCRdb table lists in-frame clones only, not all of them. In the table there are 340,000 or so clones, 93% of which are singletons. Regarding this clone: The antigen is undetermined.

Trimming removed 0 bases from V and 2 bases from J, with 9 bases in between. CDR1 SGDLS and CDR2 YYNGEE come from the germline V gene. The CDR3 runs 15 residues. Time point defined: blood from clinic visit 5 months post-surgery; TSC patient then seizure free. Surgery cases with the highest brain T cell transcript signatures were chosen for sequencing. The input for sequencing was peripheral blood, taken about 5 months after surgery. The clonotype comes from a boy in the first two years of life with tuberous sclerosis and intractable seizures. The V and J genes are TRBV9 and TRBJ1-3; D uncertain. CDR3 sequence: CASSVALSAGNTIYF. The CDR3 DNA reads as TGTGCCAGCAGCGTAGCTCTTTCAGCTGGAAACACCATATATTTT.